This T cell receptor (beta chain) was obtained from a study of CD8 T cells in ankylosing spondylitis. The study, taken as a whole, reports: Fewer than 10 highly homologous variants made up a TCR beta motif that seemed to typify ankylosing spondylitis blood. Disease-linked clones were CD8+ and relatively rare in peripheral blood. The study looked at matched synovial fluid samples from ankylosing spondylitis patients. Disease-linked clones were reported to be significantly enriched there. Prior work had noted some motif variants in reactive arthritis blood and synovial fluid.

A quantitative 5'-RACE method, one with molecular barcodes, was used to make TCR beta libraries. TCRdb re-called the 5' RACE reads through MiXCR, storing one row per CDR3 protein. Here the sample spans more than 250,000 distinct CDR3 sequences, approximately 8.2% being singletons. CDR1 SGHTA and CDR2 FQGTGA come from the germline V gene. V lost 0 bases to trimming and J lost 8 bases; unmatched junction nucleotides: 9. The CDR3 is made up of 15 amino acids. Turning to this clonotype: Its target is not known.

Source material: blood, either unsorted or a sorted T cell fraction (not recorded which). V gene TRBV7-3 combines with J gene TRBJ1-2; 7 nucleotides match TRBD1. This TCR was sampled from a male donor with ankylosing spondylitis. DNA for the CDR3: TGTGCCAGCAGCTTAACGGGACAGTTGGAGGGAGGCTACACCTTC. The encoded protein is CASSLTGQLEGGYTF.